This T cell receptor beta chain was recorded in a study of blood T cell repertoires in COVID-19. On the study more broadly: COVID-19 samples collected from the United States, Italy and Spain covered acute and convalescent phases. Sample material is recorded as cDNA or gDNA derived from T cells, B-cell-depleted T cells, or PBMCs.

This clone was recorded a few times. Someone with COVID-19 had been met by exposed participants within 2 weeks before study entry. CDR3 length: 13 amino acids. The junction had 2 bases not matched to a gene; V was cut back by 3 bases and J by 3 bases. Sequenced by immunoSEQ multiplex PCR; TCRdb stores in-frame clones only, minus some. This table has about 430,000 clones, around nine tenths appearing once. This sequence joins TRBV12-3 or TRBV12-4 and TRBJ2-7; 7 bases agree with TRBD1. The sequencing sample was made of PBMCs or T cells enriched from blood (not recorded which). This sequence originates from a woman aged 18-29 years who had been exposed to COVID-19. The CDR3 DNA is TGTGCCAGCAGTTTGGGACAGATCTACGAGCAGTACTTC. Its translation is CASSLGQIYEQYF.